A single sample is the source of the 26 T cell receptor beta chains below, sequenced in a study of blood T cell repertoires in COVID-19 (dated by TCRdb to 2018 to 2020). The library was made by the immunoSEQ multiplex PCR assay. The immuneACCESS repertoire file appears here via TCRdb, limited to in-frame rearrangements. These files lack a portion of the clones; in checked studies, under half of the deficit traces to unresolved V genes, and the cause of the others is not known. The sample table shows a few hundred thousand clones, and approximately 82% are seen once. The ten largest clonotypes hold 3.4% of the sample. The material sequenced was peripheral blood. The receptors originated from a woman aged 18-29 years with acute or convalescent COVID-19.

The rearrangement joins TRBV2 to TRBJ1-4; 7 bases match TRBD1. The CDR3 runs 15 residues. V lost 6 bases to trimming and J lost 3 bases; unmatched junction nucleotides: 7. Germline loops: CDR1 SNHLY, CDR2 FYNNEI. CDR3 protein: CASSGTGAPNEKLFF. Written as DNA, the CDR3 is TGTGCCAGCAGCGGCACAGGGGCCCCTAATGAAAAACTGTTTTTT.

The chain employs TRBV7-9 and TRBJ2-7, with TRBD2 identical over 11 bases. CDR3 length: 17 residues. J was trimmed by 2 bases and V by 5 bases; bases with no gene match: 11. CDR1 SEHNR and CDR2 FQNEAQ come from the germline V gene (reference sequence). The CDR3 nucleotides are TGTGCCAGCAGCCGACGACCGGGACTAGCGGAAACCTACGAGCAGTACTTC. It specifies CASSRRPGLAETYEQYF.

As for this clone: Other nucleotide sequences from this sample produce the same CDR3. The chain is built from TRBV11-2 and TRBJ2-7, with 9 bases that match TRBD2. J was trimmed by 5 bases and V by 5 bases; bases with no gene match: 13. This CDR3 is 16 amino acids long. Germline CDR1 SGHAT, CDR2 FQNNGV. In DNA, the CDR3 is TGTGCCAGCAGCCCCCTCAGGGGCGGGAGGGCCCACGAGCAGTACTTC. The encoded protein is CASSPLRGGRAHEQYF.

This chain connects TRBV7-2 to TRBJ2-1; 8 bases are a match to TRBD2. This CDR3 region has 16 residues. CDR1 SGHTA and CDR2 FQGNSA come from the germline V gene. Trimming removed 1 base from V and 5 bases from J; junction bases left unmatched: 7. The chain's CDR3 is CASSLVFGRGDNEQFF. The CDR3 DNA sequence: TGTGCCAGCAGCTTAGTGTTCGGGAGGGGCGACAATGAGCAGTTCTTC.

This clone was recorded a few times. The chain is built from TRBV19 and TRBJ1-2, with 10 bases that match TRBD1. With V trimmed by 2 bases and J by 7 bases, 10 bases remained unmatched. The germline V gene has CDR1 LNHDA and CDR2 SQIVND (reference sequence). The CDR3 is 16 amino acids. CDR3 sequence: CASSISRTGGRFGYTF. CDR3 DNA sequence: TGTGCCAGTAGTATAAGTAGGACAGGGGGAAGATTTGGCTACACCTTC.

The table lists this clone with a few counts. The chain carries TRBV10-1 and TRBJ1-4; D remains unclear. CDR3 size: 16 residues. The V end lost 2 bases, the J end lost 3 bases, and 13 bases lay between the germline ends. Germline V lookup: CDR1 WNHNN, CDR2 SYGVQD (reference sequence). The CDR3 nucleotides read TGCGCCAGCAGTGAGGGGAGGGCCGTACCTAATGAAAAACTGTTTTTT. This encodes CASSEGRAVPNEKLFF.

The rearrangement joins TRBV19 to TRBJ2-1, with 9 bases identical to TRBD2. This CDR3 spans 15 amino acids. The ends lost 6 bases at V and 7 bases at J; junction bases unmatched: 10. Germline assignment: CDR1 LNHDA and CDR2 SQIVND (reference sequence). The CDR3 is CASRLTSGLGNEQFF. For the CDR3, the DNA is TGTGCCAGTAGGCTGACTAGCGGATTGGGGAATGAGCAGTTCTTC.

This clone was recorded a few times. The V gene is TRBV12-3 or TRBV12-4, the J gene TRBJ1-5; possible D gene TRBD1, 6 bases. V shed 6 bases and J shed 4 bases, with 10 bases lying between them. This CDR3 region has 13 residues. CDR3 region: CASSRQVNQPQHF. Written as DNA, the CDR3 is TGTGCCAGCAGCCGACAGGTAAATCAGCCCCAGCATTTT.

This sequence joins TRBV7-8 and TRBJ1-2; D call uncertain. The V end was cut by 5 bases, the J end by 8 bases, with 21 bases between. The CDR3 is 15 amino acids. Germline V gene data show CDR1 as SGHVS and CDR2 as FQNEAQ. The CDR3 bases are TGTGCCAGCAGCCGCCTTAGTTCGAATCGAGGAGGCTACACCTTC. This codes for CASSRLSSNRGGYTF.

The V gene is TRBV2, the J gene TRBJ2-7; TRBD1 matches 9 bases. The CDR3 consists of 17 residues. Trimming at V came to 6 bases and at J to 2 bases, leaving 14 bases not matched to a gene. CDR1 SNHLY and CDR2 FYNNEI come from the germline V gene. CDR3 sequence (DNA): TGTGCCAGCAGGGCTCCAAACGGGGACAGGGCTACCTACGAGCAGTACTTC. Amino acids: CASRAPNGDRATYEQYF.

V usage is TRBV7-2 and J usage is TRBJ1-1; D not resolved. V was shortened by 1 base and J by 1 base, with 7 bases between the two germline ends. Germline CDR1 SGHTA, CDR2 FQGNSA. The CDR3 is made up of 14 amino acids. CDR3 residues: CASSLGRQNTEAFF. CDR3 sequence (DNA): TGTGCCAGCAGCTTAGGGCGGCAGAACACTGAAGCTTTCTTT.

The CDR3 nucleotides are TGTGCCAGCAGCTTGAAGAGGGGTAGCGGGAGGTACAATGAGCAGTTCTTC. It encodes CASSLKRGSGRYNEQFF. This chain uses TRBV5-8 with TRBJ2-1; TRBD2 agrees at 10 bases. The CDR3 consists of 17 residues. Unmatched junction bases numbered 8, after V lost 1 base and J lost 4 bases. Germline CDR1 SGHTS, CDR2 YDEGEE.

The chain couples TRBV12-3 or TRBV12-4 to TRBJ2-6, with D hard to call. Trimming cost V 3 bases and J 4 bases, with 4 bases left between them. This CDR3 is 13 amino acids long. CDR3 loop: CASSFFGANVLTF. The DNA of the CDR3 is TGTGCCAGCAGTTTCTTCGGGGCCAACGTCCTGACTTTC.

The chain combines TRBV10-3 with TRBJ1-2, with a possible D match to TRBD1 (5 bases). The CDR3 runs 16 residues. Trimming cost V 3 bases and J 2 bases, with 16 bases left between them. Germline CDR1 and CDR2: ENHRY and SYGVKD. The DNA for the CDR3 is TGTGCCATCAGTGAAACGATCCAGGGATCGAACTATGGCTACACCTTC. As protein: CAISETIQGSNYGYTF.

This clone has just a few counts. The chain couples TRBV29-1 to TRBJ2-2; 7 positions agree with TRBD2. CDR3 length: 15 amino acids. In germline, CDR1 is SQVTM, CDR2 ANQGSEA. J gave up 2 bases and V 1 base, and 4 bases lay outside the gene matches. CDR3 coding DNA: TGCAGCGTTGAAGGCCTAGCGGAAAACACCGGGGAGCTGTTTTTT. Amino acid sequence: CSVEGLAENTGELFF.

The CDR3 DNA reads TGTGCCAGCACCCACGGACAGGGGACAGATACGCAGTATTTT. Its protein is CASTHGQGTDTQYF. The rearrangement links TRBV27 to TRBJ2-3; 9 bases line up with TRBD1. Per the germline V gene, CDR1 is MNHEY and CDR2 is SMNVEV (reference sequence). V was clipped by 7 bases and J by 3 bases; unmatched bases: 5. The CDR3 runs 14 residues.

CDR3 residues: CASSILLVSSYNEQFF. Written as DNA, the CDR3 is TGTGCCAGTAGCATCCTTTTAGTGAGCTCCTACAATGAGCAGTTCTTC. The chain joins TRBV19 to TRBJ2-1; D gene unclear. V dropped 6 bases and J dropped 0 bases, with 15 bases sitting between them. The CDR3 is made up of 16 amino acids. In germline, CDR1 is LNHDA, CDR2 SQIVND (reference sequence).

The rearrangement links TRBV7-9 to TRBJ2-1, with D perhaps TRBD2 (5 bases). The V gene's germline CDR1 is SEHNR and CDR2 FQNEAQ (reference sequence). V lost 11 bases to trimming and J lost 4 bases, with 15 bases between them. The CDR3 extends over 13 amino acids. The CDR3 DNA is TGTGCCCAACCTGTCGGGGAGTACAATGAGCAGTTCTTC. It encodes CAQPVGEYNEQFF. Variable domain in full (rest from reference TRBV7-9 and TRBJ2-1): DTGVSQNPRHKITKRGQNVTFRCDPISEHNRLYWYRQTLGQGPEFLTYFQNEAQLEKSRLLSDRFSAERPKGSFSTLEIQRTEQGDSAMYLCAQPVGEYNEQFFGPGTRLTVL.

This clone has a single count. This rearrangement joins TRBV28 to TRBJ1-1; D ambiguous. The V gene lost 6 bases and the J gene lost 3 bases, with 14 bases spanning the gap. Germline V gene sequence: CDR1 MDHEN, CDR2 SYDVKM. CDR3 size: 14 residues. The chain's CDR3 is CASSPRGVYTEAFF. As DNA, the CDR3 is TGTGCCAGCAGCCCCCGGGGAGTATACACTGAAGCTTTCTTT.

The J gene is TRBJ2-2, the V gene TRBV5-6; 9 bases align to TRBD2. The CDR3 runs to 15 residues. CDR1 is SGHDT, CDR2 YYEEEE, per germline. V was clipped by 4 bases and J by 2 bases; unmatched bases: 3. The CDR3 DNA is TGTGCCAGCAGCCCTAGCGGGGCCAACACCGGGGAGCTGTTTTTT. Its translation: CASSPSGANTGELFF.

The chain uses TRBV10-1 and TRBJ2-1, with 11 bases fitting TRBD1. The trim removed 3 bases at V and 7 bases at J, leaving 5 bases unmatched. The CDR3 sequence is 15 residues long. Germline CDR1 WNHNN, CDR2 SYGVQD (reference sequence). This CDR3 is CASSDSGTGGNEQFF. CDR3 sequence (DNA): TGCGCCAGCAGTGATTCGGGGACAGGGGGAAATGAGCAGTTCTTC.

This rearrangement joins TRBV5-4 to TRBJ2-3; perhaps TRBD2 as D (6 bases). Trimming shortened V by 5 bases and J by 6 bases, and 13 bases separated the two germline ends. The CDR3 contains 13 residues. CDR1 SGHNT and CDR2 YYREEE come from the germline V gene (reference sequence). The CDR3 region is CASSSPSADTQYF. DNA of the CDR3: TGTGCCAGCAGTTCCCCTAGCGCGGATACGCAGTATTTT. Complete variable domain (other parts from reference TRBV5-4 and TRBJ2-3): ETGVTQSPTHLIKTRGQQVTLRCSSQSGHNTVSWYQQALGQGPQFIFQYYREEENGRGNFPPRFSGLQFPNYSSELNVNALELDDSALYLCASSSPSADTQYFGPGTRLTVL.

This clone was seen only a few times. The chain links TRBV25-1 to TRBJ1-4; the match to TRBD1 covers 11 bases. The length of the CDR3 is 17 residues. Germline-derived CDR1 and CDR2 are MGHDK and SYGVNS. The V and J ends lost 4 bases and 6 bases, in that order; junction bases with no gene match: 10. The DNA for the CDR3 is TGTGCCAGCAGTGGTAGGGACAGGGGGGTCGAGGATGAAAAACTGTTTTTT. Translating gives CASSGRDRGVEDEKLFF.

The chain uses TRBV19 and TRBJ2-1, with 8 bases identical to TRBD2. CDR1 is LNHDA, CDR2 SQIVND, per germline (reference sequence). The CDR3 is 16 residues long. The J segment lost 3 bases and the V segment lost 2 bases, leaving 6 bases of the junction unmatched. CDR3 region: CASSIIGGRSYNEQFF. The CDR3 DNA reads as TGTGCCAGTAGTATAATAGGCGGGAGGAGCTACAATGAGCAGTTCTTC.

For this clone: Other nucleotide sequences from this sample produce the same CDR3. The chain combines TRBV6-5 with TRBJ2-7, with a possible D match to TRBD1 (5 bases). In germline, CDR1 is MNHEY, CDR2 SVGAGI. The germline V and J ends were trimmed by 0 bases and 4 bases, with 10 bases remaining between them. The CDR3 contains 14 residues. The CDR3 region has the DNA TGTGCCAGCAGTTACTCGAGGACAAATTACGAGCAGTACTTC. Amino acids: CASSYSRTNYEQYF.

The CDR3 loop is CATSLGQEPTNEQFF. As DNA, the CDR3 is TGTGCCACCAGCCTCGGACAAGAGCCCACCAATGAGCAGTTCTTC. The chain recombines TRBV15 with TRBJ2-1, with D possibly matching TRBD1 (5 bases). CDR3 size: 15 residues. The V and J ends lost 5 bases and 6 bases respectively, with 17 bases between them. The V gene's germline CDR1 is LNHNV and CDR2 YYDKDF (reference sequence).